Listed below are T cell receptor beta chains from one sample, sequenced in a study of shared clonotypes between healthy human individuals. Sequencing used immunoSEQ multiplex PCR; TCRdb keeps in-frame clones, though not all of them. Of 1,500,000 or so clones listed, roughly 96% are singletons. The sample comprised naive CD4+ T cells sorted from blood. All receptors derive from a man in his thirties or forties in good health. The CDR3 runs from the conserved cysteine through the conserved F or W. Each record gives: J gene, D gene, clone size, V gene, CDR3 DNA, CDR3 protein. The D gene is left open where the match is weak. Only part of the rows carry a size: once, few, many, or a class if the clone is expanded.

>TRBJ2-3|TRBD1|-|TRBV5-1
TGCGCCAGCAGCTCGACAGGGGTACCAATTCGCACAGATACGCAGTATTTT
CASSSTGVPIRTDTQYF
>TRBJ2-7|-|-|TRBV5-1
TGCGCCAGCAGCTTGGCCTCCGACCGTCGGTACCTCGAGCAGTACTTC
CASSLASDRRYLEQYF
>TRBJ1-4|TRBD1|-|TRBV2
TGTGCCAGCAGGGGAGACAGGGGGCAGCACGAAAAACTGTTTTTT
CASRGDRGQHEKLFF
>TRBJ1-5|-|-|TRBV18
TGTGCCAGCTCACCGCCAGGGACCGCCGGTTTAGGTCAGCCCCAGCATTTT
CASSPPGTAGLGQPQHF
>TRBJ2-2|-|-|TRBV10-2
TGCGCCAGCAGGACGGTGGGGGAGCTGTTTTTT
CASRTVGELFF
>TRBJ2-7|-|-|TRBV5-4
TGTGCCAGCAGCTTAAGGATCCGAACCCACGAGCAGTACTTC
CASSLRIRTHEQYF
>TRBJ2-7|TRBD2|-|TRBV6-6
TGTGCCAGCAGTTACTCGAGCGGGAGGAGCAACGAGCAGTACTTC
CASSYSSGRSNEQYF
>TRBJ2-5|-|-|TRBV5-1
TGCGCCAGCAGCTTGGACCGCTGGGGGGAGACCCAGTACTTC
CASSLDRWGETQYF
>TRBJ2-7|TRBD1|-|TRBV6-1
TGTGCCAGCAGTGAAACCCGGGACAGGATCTACGAGCAGTACTTC
CASSETRDRIYEQYF
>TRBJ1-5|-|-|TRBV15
TGTGCCACCAGCAGAGACTCGGGACGCAATCAGCCCCAGCATTTT
CATSRDSGRNQPQHF
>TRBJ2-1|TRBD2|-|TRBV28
TGTGCCAGCAGCCAGGGACTAGCGGGATACAATGAGCAGTTCTTC
CASSQGLAGYNEQFF
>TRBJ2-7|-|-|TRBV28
TGTGCCAGCAGTCTTCTAGAGGGTCTCTACGAGCAGTACTTC
CASSLLEGLYEQYF
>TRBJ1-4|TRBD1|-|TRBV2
TGTGCCACCTCGGGACAGGGGGCGCATAAAACTAATGAAAAACTGTTTTTT
CATSGQGAHKTNEKLFF
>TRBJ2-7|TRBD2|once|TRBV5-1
TGCGCCAGCAGCCCGAGGACTAGCGGGAGTTACGAGCAGTACTTC
CASSPRTSGSYEQYF
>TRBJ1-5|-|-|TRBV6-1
TGTGCCAGCAGTGACCCGGGACGGAGCAATCAGCCCCAGCATTTT
CASSDPGRSNQPQHF
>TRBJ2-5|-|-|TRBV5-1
TGCGCCAGCAGCTTGGAGACGACCGGAGAGACCCAGTACTTC
CASSLETTGETQYF
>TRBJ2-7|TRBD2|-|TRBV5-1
TGCGCCAGCAGCCTTAGCGGGAGGGCCTCCTACGAGCAGTACTTC
CASSLSGRASYEQYF
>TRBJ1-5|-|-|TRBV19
TGTGCCAGTAGTCCTCGCGGGGGGGGCAATCAGCCCCAGCATTTT
CASSPRGGGNQPQHF
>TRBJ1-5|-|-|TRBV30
TGTGCCTGGAGTGTGGGGCCCGTGAATCAGCCCCAGCATTTT
CAWSVGPVNQPQHF
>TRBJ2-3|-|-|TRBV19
TGTGCCAGTAGTACCTCACAACAGGGAGATACGCAGTATTTT
CASSTSQQGDTQYF
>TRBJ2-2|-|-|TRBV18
TGTGCCAGCTCACCGAGGGCGCAAAACACCGGGGAGCTGTTTTTT
CASSPRAQNTGELFF
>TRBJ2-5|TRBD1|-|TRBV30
TGTGCCTGGAGTCACAGGGGAAGTCAAGAGACCCAGTACTTC
CAWSHRGSQETQYF
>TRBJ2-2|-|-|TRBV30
TGTGCCTCTAACCTAGGACACGCCACTAACACCGGGGAGCTGTTTTTT
CASNLGHATNTGELFF
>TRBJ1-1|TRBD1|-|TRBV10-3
TGTGCCATCAGTGGCAGGGGGCAGAGTGGGACTGAAGCTTTCTTT
CAISGRGQSGTEAFF
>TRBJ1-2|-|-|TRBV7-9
TGTGCCAGCAGCTTAGCGGTGGGAATGAGCTATGGCTACACCTTC
CASSLAVGMSYGYTF
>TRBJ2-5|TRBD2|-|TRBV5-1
TGCGCCAGCAGCCTCGGACTAGCGGAGAGGCAAGAGACCCAGTACTTC
CASSLGLAERQETQYF
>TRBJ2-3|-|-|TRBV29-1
TGCAGCGTTGTGGGGGGCTCGGAGGATACGCAGTATTTT
CSVVGGSEDTQYF
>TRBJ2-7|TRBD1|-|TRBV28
TGTGCCAGCAGTACCACCGACAGGGTGGCCGACGAGCAGTACTTC
CASSTTDRVADEQYF
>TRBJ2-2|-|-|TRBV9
TGTGCCAGCACCAGAGGGGGGCGGGTCACCGGGGAGCTGTTTTTT
CASTRGGRVTGELFF
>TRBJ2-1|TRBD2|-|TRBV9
TGTGCCAGCAGCGTAGGGCCCCAGGGACTAGCGGGAGGGCCCGATGAGCAGTTCTTC
CASSVGPQGLAGGPDEQFF
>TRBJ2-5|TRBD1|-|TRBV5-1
TGCGCCAGCAGCACCGGACAGGGAGGCGAGACCCAGTACTTC
CASSTGQGGETQYF